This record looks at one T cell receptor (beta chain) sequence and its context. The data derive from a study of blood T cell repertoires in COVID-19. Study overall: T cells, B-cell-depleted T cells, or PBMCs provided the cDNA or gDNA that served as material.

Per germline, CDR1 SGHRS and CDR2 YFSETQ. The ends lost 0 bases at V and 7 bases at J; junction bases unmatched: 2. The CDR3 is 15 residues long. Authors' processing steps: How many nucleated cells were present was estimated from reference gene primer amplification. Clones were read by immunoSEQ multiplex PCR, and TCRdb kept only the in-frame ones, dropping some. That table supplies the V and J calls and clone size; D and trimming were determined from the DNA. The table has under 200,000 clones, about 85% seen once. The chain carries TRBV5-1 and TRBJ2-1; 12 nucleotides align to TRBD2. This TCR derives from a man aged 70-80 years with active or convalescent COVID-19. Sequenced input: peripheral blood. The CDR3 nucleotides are TGCGCCAGCAGCTTGGTCGGACTAGCGGGGAATGAGCAGTTCTTC. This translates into CASSLVGLAGNEQFF.